A selection of T cell receptor beta chains follows, all from one sample in a study of cytomegalovirus exposure and HLA in healthy donors. Profiled with immunoSEQ multiplex PCR; TCRdb holds only in-frame clones, not every one. The table lists about 100,000 clones, roughly three quarters of them singletons, with 3.5% to 5% in the top ten. The sequenced sample consisted of PBMCs. The receptors originated from a female donor in good health and CMV-seropositive. Each CDR3 is given with its conserved first and last residue. Each record gives: D gene, V gene, clone size, J gene, CDR3 protein, CDR3 DNA. D genes are given only for firm matches. The size field is filled for only some rows; it gives once, few, many or a size class.

.	TRBV9	.	TRBJ2-3	CASSVSPGGTATDTQYF	TGTGCCAGCAGCGTCTCCCCGGGGGGGACAGCCACAGATACGCAGTATTTT
.	TRBV5-1	.	TRBJ2-7	CASGDPGEYEQYF	TGCGCCAGCGGGGATCCAGGGGAATACGAGCAGTACTTC
TRBD1	TRBV5-1	few	TRBJ2-2	CASSSTGASNTGELFF	TGCGCCAGCAGCTCTACAGGGGCCTCGAACACCGGGGAGCTGTTTTTT
TRBD2	TRBV11-2	once	TRBJ2-2	CASSWGLGNTGELFF	TGTGCCAGCAGCTGGGGACTAGGCAACACCGGGGAGCTGTTTTTT
.	TRBV5-1	.	TRBJ2-7	CASSLDARGEQYF	TGCGCCAGCAGCTTGGACGCCCGGGGCGAGCAGTACTTC
.	TRBV7-9	.	TRBJ1-2	CASSLGGTTYGYTF	TGTGCCAGCAGCTTAGGGGGGACTACCTATGGCTACACCTTC
TRBD1	TRBV5-6	.	TRBJ2-1	CASSTGTGEFF	TGTGCCAGCAGCACCGGGACAGGGGAGTTCTTC
.	TRBV6-1	.	TRBJ2-1	CASSDEASLAGDEQFF	TGTGCCAGCAGTGACGAAGCGTCGCTAGCAGGCGATGAGCAGTTCTTC
.	TRBV27	.	TRBJ2-1	CASSLSRGGWESYNEQFF	TGTGCCAGCAGTTTATCGAGGGGGGGCTGGGAATCCTACAATGAGCAGTTCTTC
.	TRBV5-1	.	TRBJ1-3	CASSLMSERAPGNTIYF	TGCGCCAGCAGCTTGATGTCGGAGCGGGCGCCGGGAAACACCATATATTTT
.	TRBV27	.	TRBJ2-3	CASSLNRGQFDTQYF	TGTGCCAGCAGTTTAAACCGGGGACAATTCGATACGCAGTATTTT
.	TRBV4-1	.	TRBJ2-3	CASSPWSGSTDTQYF	TGCGCCAGCAGCCCGTGGAGCGGTAGCACAGATACGCAGTATTTT
.	TRBV4-1	once	TRBJ1-1	CASSQGDNPGSEAFF	TGCGCCAGCAGCCAGGGAGACAACCCGGGGTCTGAAGCTTTCTTT
TRBD1	TRBV7-6	.	TRBJ2-5	CASSSNRDRGETQYF	TGTGCCAGCAGCTCGAACCGGGACAGGGGGGAGACCCAGTACTTC
.	TRBV18	.	TRBJ2-7	CASSPPSGVEQYF	TGTGCCAGCTCTCCGCCCTCAGGGGTCGAGCAGTACTTC
TRBD2	TRBV11-3	.	TRBJ2-7	CASSATSGSSYEQYF	TGTGCCAGCAGCGCCACTAGCGGCAGCTCCTACGAGCAGTACTTC
TRBD2	TRBV9	.	TRBJ2-5	CASSVGLTSGQETQYF	TGTGCCAGCAGCGTAGGTTTGACTAGCGGACAAGAGACCCAGTACTTC
TRBD2	TRBV6-5	.	TRBJ2-1	CASSYGAGVEQFF	TGTGCCAGCAGTTACGGAGCGGGAGTTGAGCAGTTCTTC
TRBD1	TRBV18	.	TRBJ1-1	CASSPRTGGLNTEAFF	TGTGCCAGCTCACCCCGGACAGGGGGTTTGAACACTGAAGCTTTCTTT
TRBD2	TRBV7-9	.	TRBJ2-3	CASSLRLAGEEEQYF	TGTGCCAGCAGCTTACGGCTAGCGGGAGAGGAGGAGCAGTATTTT
TRBD1	TRBV11-2	.	TRBJ2-3	CASSEDRNRNTQYF	TGTGCCAGCAGCGAGGACAGGAACCGAAATACGCAGTATTTT
TRBD1	TRBV6-1	.	TRBJ2-2	CASSEEGGDSGELFF	TGTGCCAGCAGTGAAGAAGGGGGCGATTCCGGGGAGCTGTTTTTT
TRBD2	TRBV9	.	TRBJ2-2	CASGRSGGGITGELFF	TGTGCCAGCGGACGAAGCGGGGGGGGTATCACCGGGGAGCTGTTTTTT
TRBD1	TRBV9	.	TRBJ2-3	CASSLARGSADTQYF	TGTGCCAGCAGCTTAGCCAGGGGGAGCGCAGATACGCAGTATTTT
.	TRBV2	.	TRBJ1-5	CASALGGHSNQPQHF	TGTGCCAGCGCCCTCGGGGGGCATAGCAATCAGCCCCAGCATTTT
.	TRBV9	.	TRBJ2-3	CASSVDAARGTSTDTQYF	TGTGCCAGCAGCGTAGATGCTGCCCGAGGAACTAGCACAGATACGCAGTATTTT
.	TRBV11-2	.	TRBJ1-6	CASSLGLRGIDNSPLHF	TGTGCCAGCAGCTTAGGTCTCCGAGGGATAGATAATTCACCCCTCCACTTT
.	TRBV9	.	TRBJ1-5	CASSPDTGYSNQPQHF	TGTGCCAGCAGCCCAGACACAGGGTATAGCAATCAGCCCCAGCATTTT
TRBD1	TRBV5-1	.	TRBJ1-1	CASSFRQGGSNTEAFF	TGCGCCAGCAGCTTCCGACAGGGGGGTTCCAACACTGAAGCTTTCTTT